These 25 T cell receptor beta chains came from one sample sequenced in a study of cytomegalovirus exposure and HLA in healthy donors. This PCR relied on a set of 60 Vbeta primers and 13 Jbeta primers. The repertoire was sequenced with immunoSEQ multiplex PCR; TCRdb's copy has only in-frame clones and lacks some. The table includes around 130,000 clones, around 85% detected once. The sequencing sample was made of PBMCs. The receptors were sampled from a young man in good health and CMV-seronegative.

This rearrangement joins TRBV10-3 to TRBJ1-6, with TRBD1 matching over 7 bases. V dropped 2 bases and J dropped 10; count of bases not matched to a gene: 5. The CDR3 length is 14 residues. The germline gives CDR1 ENHRY, CDR2 SYGVKD. The chain's CDR3 is CAISEDRDGSPLHF. The CDR3 bases are TGTGCCATCAGTGAGGACAGGGACGGATCACCCCTCCACTTT.

The CDR3: CASSLTAGTGGYEQYF. In DNA, the CDR3 is TGTGCCAGCAGTCTAACCGCCGGGACAGGGGGCTACGAGCAGTACTTC. The genes are TRBV27 and TRBJ2-7; 11 bases agree with TRBD1. Per the germline V gene, CDR1 is MNHEY and CDR2 is SMNVEV (reference sequence). V was clipped by 5 bases and J by 3 bases; unmatched bases: 9. This CDR3 contains 16 residues.

V and J are TRBV20-1 and TRBJ1-2; D uncertain. The V gene lost 2 bases and the J gene lost 8 bases, with 6 bases spanning the gap. Germline V gives CDR1 DFQATT, CDR2 SNEGSKA (reference sequence). The CDR3 runs to 10 residues. The DNA of the CDR3 is TGCAGTGCTAGACAAGAGGGCTACACCTTC. Amino acid sequence: CSARQEGYTF.

The rearrangement joins TRBV11-2 to TRBJ1-4, with D possibly TRBD1 on 6 matching bases. The CDR3 totals 12 residues. Germline loops: CDR1 SGHAT, CDR2 FQNNGV. V gave up 3 bases and J gave up 12 bases, with 11 bases separating them. This CDR3 is CASSLSAGELFF. DNA of the CDR3: TGTGCCAGCAGCTTGTCGGCAGGGGAACTGTTTTTT.

The chain combines TRBV4-1 with TRBJ1-2; D not certain. The germline V gene has CDR1 MGHRA and CDR2 YSYEKL. This CDR3 comprises 15 residues. V lost 1 base and J lost 2, with 11 bases in between. CDR3 protein: CASSQAGIGNYGYTF. The CDR3 region has the DNA TGCGCCAGCAGCCAAGCGGGGATCGGCAACTATGGCTACACCTTC.

The chain employs TRBV5-1 and TRBJ1-3, with a tentative D call TRBD1 (5 bases). Germline V CDR1 and CDR2: SGHRS, YFSETQ. The CDR3 spans 16 residues. V lost 0 bases and J lost 0, with 10 bases in between. The DNA of the CDR3 is TGCGCCAGCAGCTTGGAGGCCGGGGGCTCTGGAAACACCATATATTTT. Protein product: CASSLEAGGSGNTIYF.

This chain connects TRBV5-1 to TRBJ2-5; 8 bases align to TRBD1. This CDR3 has 15 amino acids. Germline CDR1 is SGHRS and CDR2 is YFSETQ. The ends lost 5 bases at V and 4 bases at J; junction bases unmatched: 10. The CDR3: CASSKAPGGGETQYF. CDR3 coding DNA: TGCGCCAGCAGTAAAGCCCCAGGGGGCGGAGAGACCCAGTACTTC.

The chain links TRBV9 to TRBJ2-2, with TRBD1 identical over 7 bases. The CDR3 loop spans 17 amino acids. The junction had 10 bases not matched to a gene; V was cut back by 4 bases and J by 1 base. Germline-derived CDR1 and CDR2 are SGDLS and YYNGEE. The CDR3 DNA reads as TGTGCCAGCAGCTCCATCGAGACAGGGAAGAACACCGGGGAGCTGTTTTTT. It codes for CASSSIETGKNTGELFF. Full variable domain (rest looked up from reference TRBV9 and TRBJ2-2): DSGVTQTPKHLITATGQRVTLRCSPRSGDLSVYWYQQSLDQGLQFLIQYYNGEERAKGNILERFSAQQFPDLHSELNLSSLELGDSALYFCASSSIETGKNTGELFFGEGSRLTVL.

The chain employs TRBV30 and TRBJ1-2, with 8 bases lining up with TRBD1. V dropped 7 bases and J dropped 4; count of bases not matched to a gene: 11. The CDR3 has 14 amino acids. CDR1 GTSNPN and CDR2 SVGIG come from the germline V gene (reference sequence). Written as DNA, the CDR3 is TGTGCCTCCTACTCGACAGGGGCGTTCTATGGCTACACCTTC. Protein product: CASYSTGAFYGYTF. The variable domain in full, with the rest retrieved from reference TRBV30 and TRBJ1-2, is SQTIHQWPATLVQPVGSPLSLECTVEGTSNPNLYWYRQAAGRGLQLLFYSVGIGQISSEVPQNLSASRPQDRQFILSSKKLLLSDSGFYLCASYSTGAFYGYTFGSGTRLTVV.

The chain employs TRBV2 and TRBJ1-5, with TRBD1 identical over 7 bases. CDR1 is SNHLY, CDR2 FYNNEI, per germline. CDR3 size: 15 residues. The V segment lost 8 bases and the J segment 1 base; nucleotides outside the gene matches: 8. CDR3 DNA sequence: TGTGCCAGCCCAGACAGGGTAGAGAGCAATCAGCCCCAGCATTTT. It specifies CASPDRVESNQPQHF.

The genes are TRBV7-9 and TRBJ1-2; possible D gene TRBD1, 6 bases. The CDR3 sequence is 15 residues long. V shed 5 bases and J shed 7 bases, with 20 bases lying between them. The germline gives CDR1 SEHNR, CDR2 FQNEAQ (reference sequence). CDR3 DNA sequence: TGTGCCAGCAGCCCACTGACAGGCCCCCTGAGTGGCTACACCTTC. Its protein product is CASSPLTGPLSGYTF.

V gene TRBV18 combines with J gene TRBJ1-4, with D maybe TRBD1 (6 bases). This CDR3 contains 16 residues. Per the germline V gene, CDR1 is KGHSH and CDR2 is LQKENI. V lost 3 bases, J lost 0 bases, and 11 bases lay in between. DNA for the CDR3: TGTGCCAGCTCACCCAGGGGCTTAACAACTAATGAAAAACTGTTTTTT. It codes for CASSPRGLTTNEKLFF. The entire variable domain, with the rest obtained from reference TRBV18 and TRBJ1-4, is as follows: NAGVMQNPRHLVRRRGQEARLRCSPMKGHSHVYWYRQLPEEGLKFMVYLQKENIIDESGMPKERFSAEFPKEGPSILRIQQVVRGDSAAYFCASSPRGLTTNEKLFFGSGTQLSVL.

This clone appeared once. The chain carries TRBV5-4 and TRBJ2-3, with 11 bases identical to TRBD2. The germline V gene encodes CDR1 SGHNT and CDR2 YYREEE (reference sequence). The CDR3 runs 17 residues. With V trimmed by 5 bases and J by 2 bases, 10 bases remained unmatched. CDR3 region: CASRPGLADFITDTQYF. DNA for the CDR3: TGTGCCAGCAGGCCGGGACTAGCGGATTTCATCACAGATACGCAGTATTTT.

The CDR3 DNA sequence: TGTGCCAGCAGCTTCGGGGGGGGGAATACGCAGTATTTT. Amino acids: CASSFGGGNTQYF. The gene calls are TRBV11-3 and TRBJ2-3; 8 nucleotides agree with TRBD2. The CDR3 has 13 amino acids. With V trimmed by 3 bases and J by 7 bases, 3 bases remained unmatched. Germline CDR1 and CDR2: SGHNT and YENEEA. Full variable domain (rest looked up from reference TRBV11-3 and TRBJ2-3): EAGVVQSPRYKIIEKKQPVAFWCNPISGHNTLYWYLQNLGQGPELLIRYENEEAVDDSQLPKDRFSAERLKGVDSTLKIQPAELGDSAVYLCASSFGGGNTQYFGPGTRLTVL.

This chain links TRBV4-2 with TRBJ2-7, with D maybe TRBD1 (6 bases). CDR1 is LGHNA, CDR2 YNFKEQ, per germline. Trimming removed 0 bases from V and 2 bases from J, with 8 bases in between. This CDR3 has 14 amino acids. CDR3 amino acids: CASSQDAGAYEQYF. The DNA for the CDR3 is TGTGCCAGCAGCCAAGATGCAGGGGCCTACGAGCAGTACTTC.

The V and J genes are TRBV2 and TRBJ2-1, with 10 nucleotides matching TRBD2. The germline V gene has CDR1 SNHLY and CDR2 FYNNEI. The CDR3 is 14 residues long. V gave up 10 bases and J gave up 3 bases; unmatched junction bases: 6. The chain's CDR3 is CATASGGVYNEQFF. CDR3 in DNA: TGTGCCACTGCGAGCGGGGGGGTCTACAATGAGCAGTTCTTC.

The chain employs TRBV4-3 and TRBJ2-7, with 7 positions matching TRBD1. This CDR3 is 15 amino acids long. CDR1 and CDR2 from the germline V gene are LGHNA and YSLEER. V was pared by 0 bases and J by 0 bases, with 2 bases of the junction left unmatched. This chain's CDR3 is CASSQDQGVSYEQYF. Here the CDR3 DNA reads TGCGCCAGCAGCCAAGACCAGGGGGTCTCCTACGAGCAGTACTTC.

This clone was seen only a few times. The chain combines TRBV5-4 with TRBJ2-5, with D uncertain. Germline loops: CDR1 SGHNT, CDR2 YYREEE (reference sequence). V gave up 0 bases and J gave up 2 bases, with 8 bases separating them. CDR3 length: 14 amino acids. CDR3 loop: CASSLANSQETQYF. DNA of the CDR3: TGTGCCAGCAGCTTGGCGAACAGTCAAGAGACCCAGTACTTC.

CDR3 protein: CASSPGFKVSYEQYF. CDR3 nucleotides: TGTGCCAGCAGTCCAGGGTTTAAGGTATCCTACGAGCAGTACTTC. The genes are TRBV27 and TRBJ2-7, with D tentatively TRBD1 (5 bases). V lost 5 bases, J lost 1 base, and 15 bases lay in between. CDR1 and CDR2 (germline): MNHEY, SMNVEV (reference sequence). The CDR3 extends over 15 amino acids.

The rearrangement uses TRBV7-2 and TRBJ1-1, with D possibly matching TRBD1 (6 bases). CDR3 length equals 15 residues. CDR1 and CDR2 (germline): SGHTA, FQGNSA. V lost 5 bases to trimming and J lost 1 base, with 14 bases between them. The CDR3 bases are TGTGCCAGCAGCGAAAAGGGGGGGCGGAACACTGAAGCTTTCTTT. It is translated as CASSEKGGRNTEAFF.

The rearrangement joins TRBV7-9 to TRBJ2-2, with 7 positions matching TRBD2. The CDR3 is made up of 14 amino acids. The V gene's germline CDR1 is SEHNR and CDR2 FQNEAQ (reference sequence). V lost 7 bases and J lost 1; bases outside the gene matches: 3. The chain's CDR3 is CASNWGGNTGELFF. The DNA of the CDR3 is TGTGCCAGCAACTGGGGGGGGAACACCGGGGAGCTGTTTTTT.

This chain uses TRBV28 with TRBJ1-4, with a weak D call TRBD1 (5 bases). V was trimmed by 6 bases and J by 0 bases, leaving 20 bases between them. Looked up from germline, CDR1 is MDHEN and CDR2 is SYDVKM. The CDR3 totals 18 residues. The CDR3 region is CASSSPRGGTTTNEKLFF. CDR3 coding DNA: TGTGCCAGCAGCTCCCCCCGGGGGGGGACCACAACTAATGAAAAACTGTTTTTT.

V usage is TRBV18 and J usage is TRBJ1-2, with 11 bases lining up with TRBD1. Trimming took 3 bases from V and 8 from J; bases not matched to a gene: 11. Germline V CDR1 and CDR2: KGHSH, LQKENI. The length of the CDR3 is 16 residues. The CDR3 DNA follows: TGTGCCAGCTCACCCTTTGACACGGGACAGGGGGAAGGCTACACCTTC. It encodes CASSPFDTGQGEGYTF.

This clone was observed a single time. J is TRBJ1-2 and V is TRBV4-3, with D possibly TRBD1 on 5 matching bases. V lost 3 bases, J lost 1 base, and 9 bases lay in between. CDR1 and CDR2 (germline): LGHNA, YSLEER. The CDR3 runs to 14 residues. The chain's CDR3 is CASSQQQDNYGYTF. The DNA for the CDR3 is TGCGCCAGCAGCCAGCAACAGGATAACTATGGCTACACCTTC.

The genes are TRBV11-2 and TRBJ1-2; D not resolved. This CDR3 has 13 residues. The V gene's germline CDR1 is SGHAT and CDR2 FQNNGV. V shed 1 base and J shed 4 bases, with 7 bases lying between them. DNA of the CDR3: TGTGCCAGCAGCTTAGGGGAGAGCTATGGCTACACCTTC. Amino acid sequence: CASSLGESYGYTF. The complete variable domain, with remaining parts taken from reference TRBV11-2 and TRBJ1-2, reads EAGVAQSPRYKIIEKRQSVAFWCNPISGHATLYWYQQILGQGPKLLIQFQNNGVVDDSQLPKDRFSAERLKGVDSTLKIQPAKLEDSAVYLCASSLGESYGYTFGSGTRLTVV.